The 27 T cell receptor beta chains reported below all come from one sample, sequenced in a study of T cell repertoires in cytomegalovirus infection. From the reads, TCRdb called clonotypes with MiXCR, one entry per CDR3 protein. The table includes nearly 650,000 distinct CDR3 sequences, roughly 24% detected once. The sequencing sample was made of CD8+ T cells from PBMCs. The receptors stem from a human donor in good health (CMV status not recorded). Some clones in this sample may be carry-over from other donors' samples.

The V and J genes are TRBV9 and TRBJ2-3; a weak D match, TRBD2 (5 bases). This CDR3 is built from 14 residues. The V gene lost 1 base and the J gene lost 6 bases, with 12 bases spanning the gap. The germline V gene encodes CDR1 SGDLS and CDR2 YYNGEE. The CDR3 DNA is TGTGCCAGCAGCGTAACGTACCGCGGGGATACGCAGTATTTT. Its translation is CASSVTYRGDTQYF.

This clonotype showed up many times. CDR3 in DNA: TGTGCCACCAGTGATCCGGGACAGGGCTACAATGAGCAGTTCTTC. Its translation is CATSDPGQGYNEQFF. V usage is TRBV24-1 and J usage is TRBJ2-1, with 9 bases that match TRBD1. CDR3 size: 15 residues. Trimming took 3 bases from V and 3 from J; bases not matched to a gene: 2. Per the germline V gene, CDR1 is KGHDR and CDR2 is SFDVKD.

This clonotype was seen a single time. A single base separates this from a much larger clone, so it may be a read error. This chain uses TRBV7-6 with TRBJ2-5, with D unclear. The CDR3 is made up of 13 amino acids. Germline CDR1 SGHVS, CDR2 FNYEAQ. The CDR3 DNA reads as TGTGTCAGCAGCCGATCCCCGGGAGAGACCCAGTACTTC. Translation gives CVSSRSPGETQYF.

As for this clonotype: This may come from a read error, since a much larger clone is one base off. This chain joins TRBV25-1 and TRBJ2-7, with D tentatively TRBD1 (6 bases). Germline V lookup: CDR1 MGHDK, CDR2 SYGVNS. This CDR3 spans 17 amino acids. CDR3 sequence reads: CASGEYYAGASSYEQYF. The DNA of the CDR3 is TGTGCCAGCGGTGAATACTACGCAGGGGCCAGCTCCTACGAGCAGTACTTC.

CDR3: CASRAPRLNTEAFF. CDR3 in DNA: TGTGCCAGCAGGGCGCCGCGGCTGAACACTGAAGCTTTCTTT. The chain uses TRBV2 and TRBJ1-1; D call uncertain. The CDR3 has 14 amino acids. V was pared by 6 bases and J by 0 bases, with 11 bases between. Germline V CDR1 and CDR2: SNHLY, FYNNEI.

The chain couples TRBV7-2 to TRBJ1-1; D is uncertain. V dropped 3 bases and J dropped 4 bases, with 18 bases sitting between them. Looked up from germline, CDR1 is SGHTA and CDR2 is FQGNSA. The CDR3 runs 16 residues. Here the CDR3 reads CASSLEVGGVGTEAFF. The DNA of the CDR3 is TGTGCCAGCAGCTTGGAGGTCGGTGGGGTCGGCACTGAAGCTTTCTTT.

This clonotype came up a few times. The chain combines TRBV6-6 with TRBJ1-1; D gene uncertain. The CDR3 consists of 13 residues. Deletions cut 5 bases from V and 7 bases from J, with 14 bases between. Germline V lookup: CDR1 MNHNY, CDR2 SVGAGI (reference sequence). The CDR3 is CASSTNRPDEAFF. CDR3 nucleotide sequence: TGTGCCAGCAGTACCAATCGACCGGATGAAGCTTTCTTT.

Remarks on this clonotype: One end of the junction does not line up with germline, which may come from a read error. The V and J genes are TRBV7-6 and TRBJ2-7; 7 bases fit TRBD1. CDR3 length: 15 amino acids. From germline, CDR1 is SGHVS and CDR2 FNYEAQ. The chain's CDR3 is CACRAGTARSYEQYF. CDR3 DNA: TGTGCCTGCAGGGCCGGGACAGCTAGATCCTACGAGCAGTACTTC.

This chain connects TRBV2 to TRBJ2-3; D is undetermined. Per the germline V gene, CDR1 is SNHLY and CDR2 is FYNNEI. The CDR3 is made up of 11 amino acids. V was clipped by 7 bases and J by 13 bases, with 15 bases between them. DNA for the CDR3: TGTGCCAGCAAGCTCCCCCTCCACGAGTATTTT. Translation: CASKLPLHEYF.

This clonotype was detected many times. The rearrangement joins TRBV7-8 to TRBJ1-5; D possibly corresponds to TRBD1 (5 bases). The CDR3 has 14 amino acids. Trimming left V 5 bases short and J 6 bases short, with 14 bases between. Germline V gene sequence: CDR1 SGHVS, CDR2 FQNEAQ. CDR3 bases: TGTGCCAGCAGCCCATCTAGTGGGGCTCAGCCCCAGCATTTT. The encoded protein is CASSPSSGAQPQHF.

This clonotype was picked up a small number of times. This chain joins TRBV20-1 and TRBJ1-1; possibly TRBD1 for D (6 bases). CDR3 length: 13 amino acids. V dropped 3 bases and J dropped 1 base, with 9 bases sitting between them. Germline values: CDR1 DFQATT, CDR2 SNEGSKA (reference sequence). DNA of the CDR3: TGCAGTGCTAGGGGACACCCGAACACTGAAGCTTTCTTT. As protein: CSARGHPNTEAFF.

The chain combines TRBV5-1 with TRBJ1-1; tentative D call: TRBD1 (6 bases). There are 12 residues in the CDR3. Trimming stripped 4 bases from V and 10 bases from J, with 14 bases between. In germline, CDR1 is SGHRS, CDR2 YFSETQ. The CDR3 DNA reads TGCGCCAGCAGCCGGGGGCCCGATGGAGCTTTCTTT. As protein: CASSRGPDGAFF.

There are many counts of this clonotype. J is TRBJ1-1 and V is TRBV10-1, with 8 bases lining up with TRBD1. V was pared by 5 bases and J by 5 bases, with 7 bases of the junction left unmatched. The CDR3 totals 14 residues. Germline CDR1 is WNHNN and CDR2 is SYGVQD (reference sequence). As DNA, the CDR3 is TGCGCCAGCAGTTCCAGGGGGCTGGGAACTGAAGCTTTCTTT. Protein product: CASSSRGLGTEAFF.

The rearrangement uses TRBV20-1 and TRBJ1-6; D gene uncertain. Germline lookup yields CDR1 DFQATT and CDR2 SNEGSKA (reference sequence). The CDR3 totals 11 residues. The V gene lost 5 bases and the J gene lost 14 bases, with 13 bases spanning the gap. CDR3 nucleotide sequence: TGCAGTGCTTTACGGGCCTCCGCCCTCCACTTT. It is translated as CSALRASALHF.

The chain combines TRBV18 with TRBJ1-1, with a possible D match to TRBD1 (6 bases). CDR1 is KGHSH, CDR2 LQKENI, per germline. The CDR3 has 15 residues. V was trimmed by 4 bases and J by 0 bases, leaving 12 bases between them. CDR3 loop: CASSQLGQMNTEAFF. For the CDR3, the DNA is TGTGCCAGCTCACAACTTGGACAGATGAACACTGAAGCTTTCTTT.

V gene TRBV20-1 combines with J gene TRBJ1-2; no clear D gene. Germline CDR1 DFQATT, CDR2 SNEGSKA (reference sequence). V was pared by 0 bases and J by 4 bases, with 3 bases between. This CDR3 contains 11 residues. CDR3 sequence: CSARDSYGYTF. The DNA for the CDR3 is TGCAGTGCTAGAGACAGCTATGGCTACACCTTC.

The CDR3 loop reads CASSLGIPYEQYV. The CDR3 nucleotides are TGTGCCAGCAGCTTAGGGATACCCTACGAGCAGTACGTC. The chain has TRBV7-2 and TRBJ2-7; no firm D call. Trimming shortened V by 1 base and J by 2 bases, and 6 bases separated the two germline ends. This CDR3 is 13 amino acids long. The V gene's germline CDR1 is SGHTA and CDR2 FQGNSA.

J is TRBJ2-7 and V is TRBV20-1, with 7 bases matching TRBD1. CDR3 length: 14 residues. Germline-derived CDR1 and CDR2 are DFQATT and SNEGSKA (reference sequence). V lost 2 bases, J lost 3 bases, and 7 bases stayed unmatched. CDR3 nucleotides: TGCAGTGCTAGACGACGGGACAGCGTCTACGAGCAGTACTTC. This sequence encodes CSARRRDSVYEQYF.

The sample holds many counts of this clonotype. The gene calls are TRBV25-1 and TRBJ1-1; D is unresolved. V lost 6 bases, J lost 4 bases, and 12 bases lay in between. From germline, CDR1 is MGHDK and CDR2 SYGVNS. This CDR3 has 13 amino acids. The CDR3 loop reads CASRAGESTEAFF. In nucleotides, the CDR3 is TGTGCCAGCAGGGCCGGGGAAAGCACTGAAGCTTTCTTT.

There are many counts of this clonotype. The genes are TRBV7-9 and TRBJ2-4, with D perhaps TRBD1 or TRBD2 (6 bases each). CDR3 size: 17 residues. Germline V gene lookup returns CDR1 SEHNR and CDR2 FQNEAQ (reference sequence). V was pared by 1 base and J by 2 bases, with 15 bases between. The CDR3, as DNA: TGTGCCAGCAGCTTAGTCCCGGGGGCTTTGACCAAAAACATTCAGTACTTC. Translated: CASSLVPGALTKNIQYF.

This CDR3 reads CASSFGVDYNEQFF. The DNA for the CDR3 is TGTGCCAGCAGCTTTGGGGTCGACTACAATGAGCAGTTCTTC. This chain joins TRBV5-5 and TRBJ2-1, with D unresolved. V gave up 2 bases and J gave up 3 bases, with 9 bases separating them. CDR1 and CDR2 (germline): SGHKS, YYEKEE (reference sequence). This CDR3 comprises 14 residues.

J is TRBJ2-2 and V is TRBV19; TRBD2 matches 7 bases. V dropped 1 base and J dropped 4; count of bases not matched to a gene: 6. The CDR3 has 16 amino acids. The V gene's germline CDR1 is LNHDA and CDR2 SQIVND (reference sequence). CDR3 sequence (DNA): TGTGCCAGTAGTATAGTCAGCGGGGCGGGCACCGGGGAGCTGTTTTTT. Translating gives CASSIVSGAGTGELFF.

This sequence joins TRBV6-2 or TRBV6-3 and TRBJ1-1, with no clear D. CDR3 length: 14 residues. Trimming took 6 bases from V and 1 from J, leaving 12 bases between them. Looked up from germline, CDR1 is MNHEY and CDR2 is SVGEGT. The CDR3 nucleotides read TGTGCCAGCAGGGTGGACTTGCGGAACACTGAAGCTTTCTTT. The encoded protein is CASRVDLRNTEAFF.

The chain links TRBV3-1 to TRBJ2-1; TRBD2 is a possible D gene (7 bases). Trimming stripped 2 bases from V and 5 bases from J, with 16 bases between. Germline V gives CDR1 LGHDT, CDR2 YNNKEL (reference sequence). This CDR3 has 16 amino acids. CDR3 in amino acids: CASSQWEGGEDNEQFF. The DNA for the CDR3 is TGTGCCAGCAGCCAATGGGAGGGGGGAGAGGACAATGAGCAGTTCTTC.

This clonotype has a count of ten or more. This chain uses TRBV7-8 with TRBJ2-7; tentatively, D is TRBD2 (8 bases). V shed 4 bases and J shed 5 bases, with 21 bases lying between them. The germline gives CDR1 SGHVS, CDR2 FQNEAQ. The CDR3 is made up of 16 amino acids. Here the CDR3 reads CASSSGGGQTLNEQYV. In nucleotides, the CDR3 is TGTGCCAGCAGCTCCGGGGGGGGACAGACCCTTAACGAGCAGTACGTC.

Concerning this clonotype itself: At one end the junction does not follow the germline gene, possibly because of a read error. The chain links TRBV28 to TRBJ2-1; D call uncertain. The germline V gene encodes CDR1 MDHEN and CDR2 SYDVKM. The CDR3 is 14 amino acids. The CDR3 loop is CASSLNPINNAQFF. DNA for the CDR3: TGTGCCAGCAGTTTAAACCCCATTAACAATGCGCAGTTCTTC.

This clonotype was found a few times. The V call is TRBV6-6, the J call TRBJ2-3, with 9 bases identical to TRBD1. The CDR3 consists of 16 residues. Losses at the gene ends were 5 bases for V and 4 bases for J; bases not matched to a gene: 10. CDR1 MNHNY and CDR2 SVGAGI come from the germline V gene (reference sequence). The CDR3 loop is CASSRPGQGKADTQYF. In DNA, the CDR3 is TGTGCCAGCAGTAGACCGGGACAGGGTAAAGCAGATACGCAGTATTTT.